This T cell receptor (beta chain) was sequenced in a study of T cells in localized non-small cell lung cancer (dated by TCRdb to 2020 to 2022). With regard to the full study: The study examined T cell repertoires in roughly 240 patients with early-stage NSCLC and compared tumors with uninvolved tumor-adjacent lungs. The cohort was made up of around 250 treatment-naive NSCLC patients whose localized lung tumors had been resected. NSCLC patients had a mean age of approximately 70 years, and around 130 were male and 107 female. What the work shows at the level of the full study, not this receptor alone: A median of 57 of the top 100 tumor clones were detected in paired uninvolved adjacent lung, and approximately 28 of these tumor clones were also found among the top 100 clones of the paired uninvolved adjacent lung. Because the study design was exploratory, TCR variables were selected using unadjusted p-values without false-discovery rate correction. Because multi-region tumor sequencing was not performed, intratumor heterogeneity could not be ruled out. Higher T cell density in blood was associated with longer overall survival, whereas higher clonality in adjacent lung was associated with shorter survival. The highest T cell clonality was observed in uninvolved tumor-adjacent lung, where clonality exceeded that of tumor, suggesting that antigenic responses were more focused in uninvolved tumor-adjacent lung.

The immunoSEQ Assay was used to sequence TCR beta CDR3 regions from DNA. The study's processing was this. T cell density was computed as TCR beta template counts normalized to usable DNA estimated by amplifying housekeeping genes. Richness was estimated with the preseqR package, extrapolating to 400,000 templates for PBMC samples and 120,000 templates for tissue samples. Clonality was defined by subtracting Pielou's evenness from one. Tissue-enriched TCRs were identified through differential abundance testing performed on productive amino-acid clonotypes, with a minimum total count of 5 and an alpha of 0.1. The Jaccard Index and the Morisita Overlap Index were used to quantify repertoire overlap between compartments. GLIPH grouped TCR beta CDR3s together with public tetramer-defined viral CDR3s, and a viral motif had to include at least three viral sequences and show V-gene enrichment. Entries here come from immuneACCESS through TCRdb and include only in-frame sequences with V and J called. Some clones fail to appear in such tables; in the studies checked, an unresolved V gene covers under half of the shortfall, and the cause of the remainder is unknown. That table supplies the V and J calls and clone size; D and trimming were determined from the DNA. Here the sample has roughly 16,000 clones; over 75% occur a single time. The ten largest clones take up about 30% of the sample.

Of note for this clone: Its antigen is unknown. Base qualities are not at hand, and no much larger clone is one base apart.

At diagnosis, peripheral blood, uninvolved tumor-adjacent lung and tumor were collected and were preserved as a mix of fresh-frozen and FFPE material. For TCR repertoire profiling, blood samples were analyzed in the form of peripheral blood mononuclear cells. CDR1 and CDR2, looked up from the germline V gene, are KGHSH and LQKENI. The junction carries 17 bases between V and J, which are trimmed by 0 bases and 0 bases respectively. The CDR3 spans 19 residues, from the cysteine through the phenylalanine. Left in the record is the CDR3 DNA by itself, 57 bases read in frame from the first base. Specimen: peripheral blood, collected before any cancer treatment. This chain joins TRBV18 to TRBJ2-2; too little of a D gene remains to name it. The receptor was isolated from a female donor at least 60 years old with stage III squamous cell lung carcinoma. The DNA is as follows: TGTGCCAGCTCACCACCCCGGCAGGCCAACTACGCGAACACCGGGGAGCTGTTTTTT. Translated, this is CASSPPRQANYANTGELFF.